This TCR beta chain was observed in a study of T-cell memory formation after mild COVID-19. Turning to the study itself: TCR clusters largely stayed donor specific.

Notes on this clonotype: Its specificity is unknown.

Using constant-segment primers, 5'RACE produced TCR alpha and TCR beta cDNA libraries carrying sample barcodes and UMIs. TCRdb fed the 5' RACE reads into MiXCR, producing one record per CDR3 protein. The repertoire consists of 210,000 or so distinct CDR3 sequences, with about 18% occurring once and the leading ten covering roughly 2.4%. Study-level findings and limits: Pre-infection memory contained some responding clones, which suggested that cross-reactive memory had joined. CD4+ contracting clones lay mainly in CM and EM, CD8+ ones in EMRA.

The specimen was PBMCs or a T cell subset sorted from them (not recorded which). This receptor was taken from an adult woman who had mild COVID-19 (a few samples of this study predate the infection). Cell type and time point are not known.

The CDR3 nucleotides read TGCGCCAGCAGGGAAGGCCCCACCGGGGAGCTGTTTTTT. Translation: CASREGPTGELFF. The genes are TRBV4-1 and TRBJ2-2; D unresolved. The CDR3 sequence is 13 residues long. Germline loops: CDR1 MGHRA, CDR2 YSYEKL. With 6 bases removed from V and 4 bases from J, the gap between germline ends came to 9 bases.